This T cell receptor beta chain was recorded in a study of T cell repertoires in cytomegalovirus infection. Many counts were recorded for this clonotype. TCRdb re-called the reads through MiXCR, storing one row per CDR3 protein. The sample has around 120,000 distinct CDR3 sequences, roughly 9% seen once. The specimen was PBMCs. The sequence was collected from a human donor in good health (CMV status not recorded). Some clones in this sample may be carry-over from other donors' samples.

The CDR3 DNA follows: TGTGCCAGCAGTTTGAGCGGGGAGTACAAGCCCCAGCATTTT. Translation: CASSLSGEYKPQHF. The J gene is TRBJ1-5, the V gene TRBV12-3 or TRBV12-4; D remains unclear. V lost 3 bases, J lost 8 bases, and 14 bases lay in between. The CDR3 has 14 residues.